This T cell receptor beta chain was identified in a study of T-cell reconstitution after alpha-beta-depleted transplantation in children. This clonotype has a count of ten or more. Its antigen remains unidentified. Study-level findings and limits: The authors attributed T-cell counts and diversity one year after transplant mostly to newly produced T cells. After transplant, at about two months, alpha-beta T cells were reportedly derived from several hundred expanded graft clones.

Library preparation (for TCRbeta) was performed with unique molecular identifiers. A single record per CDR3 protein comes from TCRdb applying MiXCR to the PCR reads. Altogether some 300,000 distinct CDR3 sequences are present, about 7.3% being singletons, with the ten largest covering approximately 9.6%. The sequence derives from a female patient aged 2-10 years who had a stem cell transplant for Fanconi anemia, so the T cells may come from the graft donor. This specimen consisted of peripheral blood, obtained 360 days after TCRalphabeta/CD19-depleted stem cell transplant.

The CDR3 DNA reads TGCGCCAGCAGCTCGAAAGTGGGTGGACAAGAGACCCAGTACTTC. Protein product: CASSSKVGGQETQYF. The V and J genes are TRBV5-1 and TRBJ2-5; no clear D. The CDR3 spans 15 residues. Between the trimmed V and J ends, which lost 3 bases and 2 bases, there was a span of 14 bases. CDR1 and CDR2 from the germline V gene are SGHRS and YFSETQ.